A selection of T cell receptor beta chains follows, all from one sample in a study of human thymus T cells. Produced via immunoSEQ multiplex PCR; TCRdb's table is partial and in-frame only. The data show 120,000 or so clones, 90% to 95% seen once. Sequenced: thymus tissue. Receptors originate from a boy under two years old with a congenital heart defect but otherwise immunologically healthy. The CDR3 runs from the conserved cysteine through the conserved F or W. Each record gives: V gene, J gene, CDR3 protein.

>TRBV7-9|TRBJ2-3
CAGSTPGLATDTQYF
>TRBV7-8|TRBJ1-1
CASSPPRPNTEAFF
>TRBV27|TRBJ1-1
CASSLSNGGLNTEAFF
>TRBV4-2|TRBJ2-7
CASSQVGAGYEQYF
>TRBV6-1|TRBJ2-2
CASSEALAGGGTGELFF
>TRBV6-5|TRBJ2-2
CASGGRTGELFF
>TRBV27|TRBJ1-4
CASSPRDGSNEKLFF
>TRBV18|TRBJ2-1
CASSPPSSYNEQFF
>TRBV5-1|TRBJ2-7
CASSLVGQSDFPHPSPYEQYF
>TRBV19|TRBJ2-2
CASSIHAGDSTGELFF
>TRBV7-2|TRBJ2-5
CASSPANGEQETQYF
>TRBV11-2|TRBJ2-1
CASSPTPTSGVNNEQFF
>TRBV20-1|TRBJ2-7
CSAVDRGKQYF
>TRBV30|TRBJ1-2
CAWIGRGPGYTF
>TRBV2|TRBJ2-7
CASRGPRGALLYEQYF
>TRBV2|TRBJ2-3
CASSAQGRADTQYF
>TRBV7-9|TRBJ2-3
CASSTGQAATAHTQYF
>TRBV11-2|TRBJ2-1
CASSLGTNEQFF
>TRBV4-3|TRBJ2-3
CASSQDEGAGGTDTQYF
>TRBV15|TRBJ1-1
CATSSQPTGMQPEAFF
>TRBV7-3|TRBJ2-5
CASSHLRTQYF
>TRBV10-2|TRBJ2-7
CASRGVWGSTYEQYF